A selection of T cell receptor beta chains follows, all from one sample in a study of CD8 T cells in Susac syndrome. Each CDR3 protein gets one entry after TCRdb re-called the immunoSEQ multiplex PCR reads with MiXCR. The repertoire holds approximately 200,000 distinct CDR3 sequences, 92% seen once, with around 0.15% in the top ten. Sequencing was done on a sample of CD8+ T cells from PBMCs. Every receptor here comes from a human donor with multiple sclerosis. CDR3s include the opening cysteine and the closing phenylalanine or tryptophan. Fields, in order: clone size, V gene, D gene, J gene, CDR3 protein, CDR3 DNA. A D gene is named only where the DNA matches it firmly. Clone size is not always given. Where it is, it says once, few, many or a class for expanded clones.

-	TRBV16	-	TRBJ2-7	CASSQGHQEQYF	TGTGCCAGCAGCCAAGGACATCAAGAGCAGTACTTC
-	TRBV9	TRBD1	TRBJ2-7	CASSVGGDRGRNEQYF	TGTGCCAGCAGCGTAGGAGGGGACAGGGGGCGCAACGAGCAGTACTTC
-	TRBV9	-	TRBJ2-5	CASSPPGVDETQYF	TGTGCCAGCAGCCCGCCAGGGGTAGACGAGACCCAGTACTTC
-	TRBV9	TRBD2	TRBJ2-7	CASSVASGLAYEQYF	TGTGCCAGCAGCGTAGCTAGCGGGCTCGCCTACGAGCAGTACTTC
-	TRBV7-2	-	TRBJ2-7	CASTLGGGSSYEQYF	TGTGCCAGCACCTTAGGGGGCGGGAGCTCCTACGAGCAGTACTTC
-	TRBV7-9	TRBD2	TRBJ2-3	CASSLLVAGSTDTQYF	TGTGCCAGCAGCTTATTAGTAGCGGGTAGCACAGATACGCAGTATTTT
-	TRBV12-3/TRBV12-4	-	TRBJ1-2	CASLTTGFNYGYTF	TGTGCCAGCCTCACCACAGGATTCAACTATGGCTACACCTTC
-	TRBV24-1	TRBD1	TRBJ1-1	CATSDSTVGTGNTEAFF	TGTGCCACCAGTGATTCCACCGTAGGGACAGGGAACACTGAAGCTTTCTTT
-	TRBV5-4	TRBD2	TRBJ2-1	CASSRKGLLAGGGTYNEQFF	TGTGCCAGCAGCCGGAAGGGGCTACTAGCGGGGGGGGGAACCTACAATGAGCAGTTCTTC
once	TRBV30	-	TRBJ1-1	CAWSVTQNTEAFF	TGTGCCTGGAGCGTAACCCAGAACACTGAAGCTTTCTTT
-	TRBV5-4	-	TRBJ2-1	CASSLITSSYNEQFF	TGTGCCAGCAGCTTGATCACGAGCTCCTACAATGAGCAGTTCTTC
few	TRBV29-1	TRBD1	TRBJ2-7	CSVAGGTGSYEQYF	TGCAGCGTTGCCGGAGGGACAGGGAGCTACGAGCAGTACTTC
-	TRBV7-3	-	TRBJ1-1	CASSPPGGGPTEAFF	TGTGCCAGCAGCCCCCCGGGGGGGGGACCAACTGAAGCTTTCTTT
-	TRBV6-5	TRBD1	TRBJ1-2	CASSYAPGTGSYGYTF	TGTGCCAGCAGTTACGCCCCCGGGACAGGAAGCTATGGCTACACCTTC
-	TRBV13	-	TRBJ2-1	CASSTSRPNEQFF	TGTGCCAGCAGCACCTCACGGCCCAATGAGCAGTTCTTC
-	TRBV6-2/TRBV6-3	TRBD1	TRBJ1-2	CASSYTRGRHNYGYTF	TGTGCCAGCAGTTACACCAGGGGGCGTCACAACTATGGCTACACCTTC
-	TRBV3-1	-	TRBJ2-3	CASSQGLGGYGDTQYF	TGTGCCAGCAGCCAAGGTCTTGGGGGCTATGGAGATACGCAGTATTTT
once	TRBV2	TRBD2	TRBJ2-2	CASSGGSGGAAGELFF	TGTGCCAGCAGTGGCGGTAGCGGGGGGGCGGCCGGGGAGCTGTTTTTT
-	TRBV7-3	-	TRBJ2-1	CASSLAARHNEQFF	TGTGCCAGCAGCTTAGCAGCAAGGCACAATGAGCAGTTCTTC
-	TRBV4-1	TRBD1	TRBJ1-6	CASSPTGGGSPLHF	TGCGCCAGCAGCCCGACAGGGGGTGGTTCACCCCTCCACTTT
-	TRBV6-5	-	TRBJ1-1	CASSFGQGMNTEAFF	TGTGCCAGCAGTTTCGGCCAGGGTATGAACACTGAAGCTTTCTTT
-	TRBV6-1	-	TRBJ2-2	CASSEGRVWELFF	TGTGCCAGCAGTGAAGGGCGGGTGTGGGAGCTGTTTTTT
-	TRBV2	TRBD1	TRBJ2-3	CASNPRDRNTDTQYF	TGTGCCAGCAATCCCCGGGACAGAAACACAGATACGCAGTATTTT
-	TRBV5-8	-	TRBJ2-3	CASSERDRDTQYF	TGTGCCAGCAGCGAGAGAGACAGAGATACGCAGTATTTT
-	TRBV7-8	TRBD2	TRBJ2-7	CASSDTLAGFAPYEQYF	TGTGCCAGCAGTGACACTCTAGCGGGGTTCGCCCCCTACGAGCAGTACTTC